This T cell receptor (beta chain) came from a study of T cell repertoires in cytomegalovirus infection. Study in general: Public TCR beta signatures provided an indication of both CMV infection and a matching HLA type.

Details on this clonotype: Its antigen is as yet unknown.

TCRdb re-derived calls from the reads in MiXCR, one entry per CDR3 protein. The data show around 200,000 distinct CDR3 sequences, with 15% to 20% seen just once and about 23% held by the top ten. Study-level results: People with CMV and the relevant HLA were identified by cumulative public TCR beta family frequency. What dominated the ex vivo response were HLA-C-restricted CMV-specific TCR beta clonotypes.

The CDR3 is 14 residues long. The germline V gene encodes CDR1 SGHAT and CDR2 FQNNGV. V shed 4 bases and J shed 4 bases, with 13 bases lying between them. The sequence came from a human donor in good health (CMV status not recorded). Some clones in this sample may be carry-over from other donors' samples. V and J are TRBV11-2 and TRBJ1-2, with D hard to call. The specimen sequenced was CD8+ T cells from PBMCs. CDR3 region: CASSSSNLPYGYTF. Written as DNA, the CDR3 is TGTGCCAGCAGCTCATCAAACCTGCCCTATGGCTACACCTTC.